These 3 T cell receptor beta chains share one sample of origin, sequenced in a study of blood T cell repertoires in COVID-19. TCRdb keeps only in-frame clones here, not all; method: immunoSEQ multiplex PCR. The sample lists about 200,000 clones; roughly 82% were seen once. The sequencing sample was made of PBMCs or T cells enriched from blood (not recorded which). These receptor sequences come from a woman aged 55-70 years with acute COVID-19.

The chain uses TRBV27 and TRBJ2-3; the D gene is possibly TRBD1 (6 bases). The CDR3 is 15 amino acids. V dropped 6 bases and J dropped 1 base, with 14 bases sitting between them. The germline V gene encodes CDR1 MNHEY and CDR2 SMNVEV (reference sequence). The DNA for the CDR3 is TGTGCCAGCAGCCTAGGGGCAGGGGGCACAGATACGCAGTATTTT. Its translation is CASSLGAGGTDTQYF.

The chain combines TRBV6-5 with TRBJ2-3; D remains unclear. CDR3 length: 11 amino acids. Deletions cut 2 bases from V and 8 bases from J, with 5 bases between. The germline V gene encodes CDR1 MNHEY and CDR2 SVGAGI. This chain's CDR3 is CASSYLSTQYF. In DNA form, the CDR3 reads TGTGCCAGCAGTTACCTCTCTACGCAGTATTTT.

This rearrangement joins TRBV28 to TRBJ1-5; 7 bases line up with TRBD1. This CDR3 comprises 14 residues. The germline gives CDR1 MDHEN, CDR2 SYDVKM. The V segment lost 3 bases and the J segment 4 bases; nucleotides outside the gene matches: 3. CDR3: CASSLTGRNQPQHF. CDR3 DNA sequence: TGTGCCAGCAGTTTGACAGGGCGTAATCAGCCCCAGCATTTT.